The clone carrying this T cell receptor beta chain was found a few times. No antigen is known for it. Treatment here: oral pan-JAK inhibitor, 5-10 mg twice daily. Sorting separated CD4+ and CD8+ T cells out of PBMCs. This specimen comes from a study of CD8+ T cells in alopecia areata. Overall study context: Administration of oral tofacitinib to treated patients was at 5 to 10 mg twice daily.

Study-level results: Under tofacitinib, numerous expanded lesional clonotypes remained detectable in scalp and blood.

RNA extraction and reverse transcription yielded cDNA as sequencing template. Clones were read by immunoSEQ multiplex PCR, and TCRdb kept only the in-frame ones, dropping some. The sample lists about 270,000 clones; roughly 63% were seen once. Looked up from germline, CDR1 is SQVTM and CDR2 is ANQGSEA. V was clipped by 0 bases and J by 1 base; unmatched bases: 10. The CDR3 extends over 17 amino acids. The sequences come from CD4+ T cells sorted from blood, collected between weeks 51 and 54, from a patient treated with tofacitinib. The source of this sequence is a human donor with alopecia areata. The chain joins TRBV29-1 to TRBJ2-3, with TRBD2 identical over 7 bases. The CDR3 sequence is CSVEDQGREVGTDTQYF. The CDR3 coding sequence is TGCAGCGTTGAAGATCAGGGACGGGAGGTGGGCACAGATACGCAGTATTTT.